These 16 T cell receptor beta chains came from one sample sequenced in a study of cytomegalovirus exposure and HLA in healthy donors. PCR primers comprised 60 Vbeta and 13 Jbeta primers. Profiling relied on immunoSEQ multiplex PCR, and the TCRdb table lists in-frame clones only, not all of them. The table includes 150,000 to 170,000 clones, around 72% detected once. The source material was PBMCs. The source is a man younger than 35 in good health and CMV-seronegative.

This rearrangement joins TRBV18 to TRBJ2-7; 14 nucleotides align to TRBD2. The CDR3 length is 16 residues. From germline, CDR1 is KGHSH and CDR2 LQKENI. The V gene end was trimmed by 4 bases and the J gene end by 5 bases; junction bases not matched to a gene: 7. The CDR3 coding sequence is TGTGCCAGCTCACTAAGCCCGGGACTAGCGGGAGACGAGCAGTACTTC. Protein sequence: CASSLSPGLAGDEQYF.

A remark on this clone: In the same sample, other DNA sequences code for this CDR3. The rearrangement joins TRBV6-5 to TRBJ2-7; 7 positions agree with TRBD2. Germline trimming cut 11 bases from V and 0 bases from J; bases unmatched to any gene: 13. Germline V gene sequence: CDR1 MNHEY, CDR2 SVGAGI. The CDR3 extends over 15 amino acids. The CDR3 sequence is CAARQGGSLSYEQYF. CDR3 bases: TGTGCCGCCCGGCAGGGAGGGAGTCTCTCCTACGAGCAGTACTTC.

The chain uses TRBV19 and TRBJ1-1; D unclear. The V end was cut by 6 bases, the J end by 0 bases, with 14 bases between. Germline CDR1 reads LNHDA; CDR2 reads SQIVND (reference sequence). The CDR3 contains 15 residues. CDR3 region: CASREVGRMNTEAFF. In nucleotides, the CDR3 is TGTGCCAGTAGGGAGGTCGGACGTATGAACACTGAAGCTTTCTTT.

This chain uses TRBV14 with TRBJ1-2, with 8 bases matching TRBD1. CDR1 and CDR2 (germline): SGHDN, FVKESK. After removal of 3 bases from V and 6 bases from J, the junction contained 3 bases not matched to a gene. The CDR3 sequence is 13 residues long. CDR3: CASSHDRGDGYTF. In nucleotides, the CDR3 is TGTGCCAGCAGCCACGACAGGGGAGATGGCTACACCTTC.

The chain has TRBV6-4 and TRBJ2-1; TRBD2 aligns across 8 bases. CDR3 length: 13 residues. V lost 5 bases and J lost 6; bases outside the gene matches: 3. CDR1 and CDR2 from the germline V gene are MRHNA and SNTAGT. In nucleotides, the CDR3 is TGTGCCAGCAGTCTCGGGACTAGCAATGAGCAGTTCTTC. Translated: CASSLGTSNEQFF.

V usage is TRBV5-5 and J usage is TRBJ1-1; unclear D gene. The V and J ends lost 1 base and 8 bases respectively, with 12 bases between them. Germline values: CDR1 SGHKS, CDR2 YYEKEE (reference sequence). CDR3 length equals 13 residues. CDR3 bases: TGTGCCAGCAGCTTGCTAATGCGGGGAGAAGCTTTCTTT. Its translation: CASSLLMRGEAFF.

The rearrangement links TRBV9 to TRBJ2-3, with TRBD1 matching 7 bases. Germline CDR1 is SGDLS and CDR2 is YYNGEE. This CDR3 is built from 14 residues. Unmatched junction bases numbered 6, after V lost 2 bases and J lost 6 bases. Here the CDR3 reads CASSVLTGSDTQYF. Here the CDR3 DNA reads TGTGCCAGCAGCGTGTTGACAGGGTCGGATACGCAGTATTTT.

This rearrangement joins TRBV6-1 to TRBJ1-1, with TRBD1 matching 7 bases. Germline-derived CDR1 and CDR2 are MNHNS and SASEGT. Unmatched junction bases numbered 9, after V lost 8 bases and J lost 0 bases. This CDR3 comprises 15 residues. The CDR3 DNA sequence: TGTGCCAGCGGCCAACAGGGGAGATTGAACACTGAAGCTTTCTTT. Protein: CASGQQGRLNTEAFF.

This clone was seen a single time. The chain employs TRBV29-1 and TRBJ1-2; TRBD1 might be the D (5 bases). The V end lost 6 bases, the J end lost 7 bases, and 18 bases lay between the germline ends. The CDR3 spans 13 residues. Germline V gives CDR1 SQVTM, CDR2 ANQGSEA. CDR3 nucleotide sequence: TGCAGCGTGGATCAGAGACAGCTCAGTGGCTACACCTTC. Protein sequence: CSVDQRQLSGYTF. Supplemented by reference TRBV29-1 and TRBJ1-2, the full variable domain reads SAVISQKPSRDICQRGTSLTIQCQVDSQVTMMFWYRQQPGQSLTLIATANQGSEATYESGFVIDKFPISRPNLTFSTLTVSNMSPEDSSIYLCSVDQRQLSGYTFGSGTRLTVV.

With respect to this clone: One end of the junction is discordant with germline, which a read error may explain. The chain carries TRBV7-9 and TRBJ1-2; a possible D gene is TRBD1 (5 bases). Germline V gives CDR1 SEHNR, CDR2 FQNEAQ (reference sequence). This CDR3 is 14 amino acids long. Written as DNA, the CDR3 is TGTTCCAGCAGCCCGCGGACAAGTAACTATGGCTACACCTTC. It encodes CSSSPRTSNYGYTF.

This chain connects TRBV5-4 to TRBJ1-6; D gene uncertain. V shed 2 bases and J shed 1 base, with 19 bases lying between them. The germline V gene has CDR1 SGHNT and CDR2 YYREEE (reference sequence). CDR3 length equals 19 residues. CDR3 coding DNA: TGTGCCAGCAGCTTACACCAGTACCCTTTGTGGTCCTATAATTCACCCCTCCACTTT. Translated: CASSLHQYPLWSYNSPLHF.

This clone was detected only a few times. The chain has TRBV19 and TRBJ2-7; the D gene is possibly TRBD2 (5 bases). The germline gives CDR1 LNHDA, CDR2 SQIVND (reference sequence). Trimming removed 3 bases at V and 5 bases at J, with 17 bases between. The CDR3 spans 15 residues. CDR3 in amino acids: CASSMVGSPTDEQYF. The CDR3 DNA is TGTGCCAGTAGTATGGTGGGGAGCCCTACGGACGAGCAGTACTTC.

The CDR3 DNA reads as TGTGCCAGCTCAGCTTGGGCGGGGTTCTACGAGCAGTACTTC. Its protein product is CASSAWAGFYEQYF. V is TRBV18 and J is TRBJ2-7; tentative D call: TRBD2 (6 bases). CDR3 length: 14 amino acids. Trimming took 5 bases from V and 3 from J, leaving 14 bases between them. The germline V gene has CDR1 KGHSH and CDR2 LQKENI.

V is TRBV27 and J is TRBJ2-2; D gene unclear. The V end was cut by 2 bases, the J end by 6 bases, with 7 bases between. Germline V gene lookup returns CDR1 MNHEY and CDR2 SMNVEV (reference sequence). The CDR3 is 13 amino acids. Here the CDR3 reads CASSLILAGELFF. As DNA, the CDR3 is TGTGCCAGCAGTTTAATTTTAGCCGGGGAGCTGTTTTTT.

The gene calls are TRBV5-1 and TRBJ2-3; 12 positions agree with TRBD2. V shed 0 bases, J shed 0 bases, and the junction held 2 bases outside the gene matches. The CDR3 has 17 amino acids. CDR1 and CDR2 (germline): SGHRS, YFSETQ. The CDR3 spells CASSLGTSGKSTDTQYF. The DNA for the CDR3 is TGCGCCAGCAGCTTGGGGACTAGCGGGAAAAGCACAGATACGCAGTATTTT.

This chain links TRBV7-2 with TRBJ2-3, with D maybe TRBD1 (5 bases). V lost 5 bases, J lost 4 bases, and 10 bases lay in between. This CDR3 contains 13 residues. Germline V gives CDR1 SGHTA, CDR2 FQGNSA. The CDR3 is CASSRLTADTQYF. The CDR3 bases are TGTGCCAGCAGCCGATTGACAGCAGATACGCAGTATTTT.